The present entry profiles one TCR beta chain with its context. This entry comes from a study of blood T cell repertoires in COVID-19. Produced via immunoSEQ multiplex PCR; TCRdb's table is partial and in-frame only. The sample comprises about 160,000 clones, around 90% of which are singletons, and less than 5% rests with the top ten. The CDR3 has 16 amino acids. Germline V gene sequence: CDR1 ENHRY, CDR2 SYGVKD. Trimming pared 2 bases from V and 3 bases from J, leaving 14 bases between. Sample: peripheral blood. This TCR came from a woman between 55 and 75 years old who had recovered from COVID-19. The chain has TRBV10-3 and TRBJ1-5; D may be TRBD1 (6 bases). The CDR3 DNA sequence: TGTGCCATCAGTGAGACTATTCAGGGGACCAATCAGCCCCAGCATTTT. Translation gives CAISETIQGTNQPQHF.